This T cell receptor (beta chain) was obtained from a study of blood T cell repertoires in COVID-19. Study details: Whether acute or convalescent, the COVID-19 samples came from the United States, Italy and Spain. T cells, B-cell-depleted T cells, or PBMCs provided the cDNA or gDNA that served as material.

The CDR3 has 14 amino acids. CDR1 and CDR2 (germline): LGHDT, YNNKEL (reference sequence). V was trimmed by 1 base and J by 4 bases, leaving 8 bases between them. Methods used by the authors: Amplification from reference gene primers served as the basis for estimated nucleated cell counts. Profiled with immunoSEQ multiplex PCR; TCRdb holds only in-frame clones, not every one. V, J and clone size are taken as reported in that table, and D and trimming were inferred from the DNA itself. Among about 220,000 clones listed, roughly 81% were seen once. V usage is TRBV3-1 (or the pseudogene TRBV3-2) and J usage is TRBJ1-5; D gene uncertain. The sequence came from a man aged 50 to 60 who had recovered from COVID-19. The sequenced sample was peripheral blood. CDR3 nucleotide sequence: TGTGCCAGCAGCCAAGGGGCTGCAAATCAGCCCCAGCATTTT. It is translated as CASSQGAANQPQHF.